These 8 T cell receptor beta chains originate from one sample sequenced in a study of blood T cell repertoires in COVID-19. Profiled with immunoSEQ multiplex PCR; TCRdb holds only in-frame clones, not every one. The sample holds 110,000 to 150,000 clones, 65% to 85% seen once. Sequencing was carried out using peripheral blood. The receptors shown here come from a man aged 45-65 years with active or convalescent COVID-19.

This sequence joins TRBV28 and TRBJ1-4, with D hard to call. The V end lost 2 bases, the J end lost 3 bases, and 10 bases lay between the germline ends. The CDR3 is made up of 15 amino acids. Germline loops: CDR1 MDHEN, CDR2 SYDVKM. DNA for the CDR3: TGTGCCAGCAGTTTACGAGGGTCCGCTAATGAAAAACTGTTTTTT. Translation gives CASSLRGSANEKLFF.

The chain couples TRBV4-1 to TRBJ2-5; 13 nucleotides agree with TRBD2. The germline gives CDR1 MGHRA, CDR2 YSYEKL. CDR3 length: 16 residues. The ends lost 0 bases at V and 5 bases at J; junction bases unmatched: 3. The CDR3 protein is CASSQEGLAGSETQYF. CDR3 DNA sequence: TGCGCCAGCAGCCAAGAGGGACTAGCGGGATCGGAGACCCAGTACTTC.

This chain joins TRBV3-1 (or the pseudogene TRBV3-2) and TRBJ2-5; D remains ambiguous. From germline, CDR1 is LGHDT and CDR2 YNNKEL (reference sequence). V was cut by 4 bases and J by 0 bases, with 9 bases left in between. The length of the CDR3 is 14 residues. CDR3 nucleotides: TGTGCCAGCAGCCCTGACACTTACCAAGAGACCCAGTACTTC. Its translation is CASSPDTYQETQYF.

This clone was seen only a few times. This sequence joins TRBV27 and TRBJ1-1, with 8 bases identical to TRBD1. V trimming: 1 base; J trimming: 4 bases; junction bases outside the gene matches: 8. Germline CDR1 reads MNHEY; CDR2 reads SMNVEV (reference sequence). This CDR3 region has 16 residues. The CDR3 DNA is TGTGCCAGCAGTTTATGCCAGGGGGCGCGTTGCACTGAAGCTTTCTTT. It specifies CASSLCQGARCTEAFF.

The V gene is TRBV11-3, the J gene TRBJ2-1; a weak D match, TRBD2 (6 bases). CDR1 and CDR2 (germline): SGHNT, YENEEA. The CDR3 has 16 amino acids. Trimming took 1 base from V and 0 from J, leaving 10 bases between them. Here the CDR3 DNA reads TGTGCCAGCAGCTTAGCGGGAGATCACTCCTACAATGAGCAGTTCTTC. Residues: CASSLAGDHSYNEQFF.

The CDR3 DNA follows: TGTGCCAGTAGTCCGACAGGGAGCACAGATACGCAGTATTTT. This translates into CASSPTGSTDTQYF. The J gene is TRBJ2-3, the V gene TRBV19, with 7 bases lining up with TRBD1. The CDR3 loop spans 14 amino acids. Germline CDR1 is LNHDA and CDR2 is SQIVND (reference sequence). Losses at the gene ends were 5 bases for V and 0 bases for J; bases not matched to a gene: 2.

This chain joins TRBV7-6 and TRBJ2-2; 8 bases align to TRBD2. CDR1 SGHVS and CDR2 FNYEAQ come from the germline V gene. Germline trimming cut 0 bases from V and 4 bases from J; bases unmatched to any gene: 7. The CDR3 has 17 residues. The CDR3 region has the DNA TGTGCCAGCAGCTTAGCGTCGGCGGGAGGCAGCACCGGGGAGCTGTTTTTT. As protein: CASSLASAGGSTGELFF.

The genes are TRBV30 and TRBJ1-2; no firm D call. Germline V CDR1 and CDR2: GTSNPN, SVGIG (reference sequence). V lost 1 base to trimming and J lost 0 bases, with 9 bases between them. This CDR3 has 14 amino acids. The CDR3 region is CAWSGPKTNYGYTF. In DNA, the CDR3 is TGTGCCTGGAGTGGGCCGAAAACTAACTATGGCTACACCTTC.